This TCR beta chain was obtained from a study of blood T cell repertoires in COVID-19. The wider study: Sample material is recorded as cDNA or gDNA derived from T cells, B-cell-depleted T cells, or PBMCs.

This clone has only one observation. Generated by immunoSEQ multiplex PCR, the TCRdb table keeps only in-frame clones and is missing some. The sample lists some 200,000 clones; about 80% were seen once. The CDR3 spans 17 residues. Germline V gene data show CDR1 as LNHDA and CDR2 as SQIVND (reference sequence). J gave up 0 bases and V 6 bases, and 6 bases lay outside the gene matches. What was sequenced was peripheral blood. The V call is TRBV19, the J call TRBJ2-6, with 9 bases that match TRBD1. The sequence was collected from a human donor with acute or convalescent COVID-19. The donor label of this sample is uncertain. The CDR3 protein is CASSKQGASSGANVLTF. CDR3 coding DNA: TGTGCCAGTAGCAAACAGGGGGCGAGCTCTGGGGCCAACGTCCTGACTTTC.